This T cell receptor (beta chain) is drawn from a study of control samples from healthy donors and cancer patients. The germline V gene has CDR1 GTSNPN and CDR2 SVGIG (reference sequence). The CDR3 covers 15 residues. V was trimmed by 1 base and J by 3 bases, leaving 14 bases between them. Using immunoSEQ multiplex PCR, the repertoire was profiled, and TCRdb retains in-frame clones only, with some absent. This sample yields more than 95,000 clones, of which 75% to 90% are seen a single time; around 1.1% belongs to the top ten. The sequence came from a woman between 45 and 60 years old with colorectal cancer. The chain couples TRBV30 to TRBJ2-3; possibly TRBD2 for D (6 bases). Sequences were obtained from PBMCs. This CDR3 reads CAWSGPGGDTDTQYF. The CDR3 DNA reads TGTGCCTGGAGTGGACCCGGAGGGGATACAGATACGCAGTATTTT.